These 20 T cell receptor beta chains came from one sample sequenced in a study of early T cells in non-severe SARS-CoV-2 infection. Using its own MiXCR run on the 5' RACE reads, TCRdb lists one record per CDR3 protein. The table records approximately 70,000 distinct CDR3 sequences, 12% of them present only once. The specimen sequenced was whole blood. These receptors all come from an adult who was a healthcare worker with PCR-confirmed SARS-CoV-2 infection or an uninfected control (not recorded which).

In this sample, this clonotype turned up many times. The J gene is TRBJ2-1, the V gene TRBV7-9; 16 bases match TRBD2. This CDR3 spans 18 amino acids. Germline loops: CDR1 SEHNR, CDR2 FQNEAQ (reference sequence). J gave up 10 bases and V 4 bases, and 13 bases lay outside the gene matches. CDR3 DNA: TGTGCCAGCAGCTCTGACGGGACTAGCGGGGGGGCCATTAAAGAGCAGTTCTTC. The encoded protein is CASSSDGTSGGAIKEQFF.

The chain employs TRBV27 and TRBJ1-6; no definite D call. The CDR3 is 14 amino acids. CDR1 and CDR2 from the germline V gene are MNHEY and SMNVEV (reference sequence). Trimming took off 2 bases at V and 11 bases at J, with 13 bases between the two ends. CDR3 sequence: CASSLGLGLTPLHF. As DNA, the CDR3 is TGTGCCAGCAGTTTAGGGCTGGGATTAACACCCCTCCACTTT.

The sample holds many counts of this clonotype. The V call is TRBV20-1, the J call TRBJ2-3; 10 nucleotides align to TRBD2. V shed 1 base and J 5 bases; nucleotides not matched to a gene: 6. CDR1 is DFQATT and CDR2 is SNEGSKA in the germline V gene (reference sequence). CDR3 length: 15 amino acids. The CDR3, as DNA: TGCAGTGCTAGAGGTAGCGGGGGGCCTGGAGATACGCAGTATTTT. Its protein product is CSARGSGGPGDTQYF.

V is TRBV28 and J is TRBJ2-2; D possibly corresponds to TRBD1 (6 bases). Deletions cut 6 bases from V and 4 bases from J, with 18 bases between. Germline loops: CDR1 MDHEN, CDR2 SYDVKM. The CDR3 length is 16 residues. The CDR3 DNA reads TGTGCCAGCAGCCAGGACAGAAAAGTAGGCACCGGGGAGCTGTTTTTT. It encodes CASSQDRKVGTGELFF.

This clonotype came up many times. This chain joins TRBV5-6 and TRBJ2-2; unclear D gene. This CDR3 contains 14 residues. Trimming took off 0 bases at V and 3 bases at J, with 6 bases between the two ends. The V gene's germline CDR1 is SGHDT and CDR2 YYEEEE. The CDR3 sequence: CASSLVRDTGELFF. The CDR3 coding sequence is TGTGCCAGCAGCTTGGTCCGGGACACCGGGGAGCTGTTTTTT.

The chain employs TRBV28 and TRBJ2-7; possible D gene TRBD1, 6 bases. Germline CDR1 and CDR2: MDHEN and SYDVKM. The V and J ends lost 2 bases and 2 bases respectively, with 10 bases between them. The CDR3 length is 14 residues. CDR3 protein: CASSLRDKAYEQYF. The CDR3 DNA reads as TGTGCCAGCAGTTTAAGGGACAAAGCCTACGAGCAGTACTTC.

The chain is built from TRBV7-2 and TRBJ2-5, with D tentatively TRBD1 or TRBD2 (6 bases each). CDR3 size: 15 residues. Germline values: CDR1 SGHTA, CDR2 FQGNSA. Trimming stripped 1 base from V and 4 bases from J, with 13 bases between. The CDR3 reads CASSLGGAHTETQYF. DNA for the CDR3: TGTGCCAGCAGCTTAGGGGGGGCACACACAGAGACCCAGTACTTC.

This clonotype has ten or more counts. The chain couples TRBV28 to TRBJ2-1; TRBD1 matches 10 bases. The germline V gene has CDR1 MDHEN and CDR2 SYDVKM. Trimming cost V 2 bases and J 5 bases; bases outside gene matches: 9. This CDR3 comprises 17 residues. CDR3 residues: CASSLDRTGTGDNEQFF. CDR3 bases: TGTGCCAGCAGTTTAGACAGGACCGGGACAGGGGACAATGAGCAGTTCTTC.

This clonotype was found a few times. The rearrangement joins TRBV28 to TRBJ2-1, with no clear D. The CDR3 covers 13 residues. V dropped 5 bases and J dropped 5 bases, with 10 bases sitting between them. In germline, CDR1 is MDHEN, CDR2 SYDVKM. CDR3 coding DNA: TGTGCCAGCAGTGATGACGGTGACAATGAGCAGTTCTTC. This sequence encodes CASSDDGDNEQFF.

This clonotype has at least ten counts. The chain joins TRBV7-8 to TRBJ2-1; TRBD2 aligns across 8 bases. The CDR3 covers 15 residues. Germline loops: CDR1 SGHVS, CDR2 FQNEAQ. The V gene end was trimmed by 2 bases and the J gene end by 2 bases; junction bases not matched to a gene: 2. CDR3 DNA: TGTGCCAGCAGCTTATTTAGCGGGACCTACAATGAGCAGTTCTTC. Translated: CASSLFSGTYNEQFF. Using reference TRBV7-8 and TRBJ2-1 for the parts outside the CDR3, the full variable domain is GAGVSQSPRYKVAKRGQDVALRCDPISGHVSLFWYQQALGQGPEFLTYFQNEAQLDKSGLPSDRFFAERPEGSVSTLKIQRTQQEDSAVYLCASSLFSGTYNEQFFGPGTRLTVL.

This clonotype was counted ten times or more. The J gene is TRBJ2-3, the V gene TRBV12-3 or TRBV12-4; TRBD2 agrees at 11 bases. The CDR3 runs 18 residues. J lost 0 bases, V lost 1 base, and 6 bases had no gene match. This chain's CDR3 is CASSLGLAGSQSTDTQYF. The CDR3 bases are TGTGCCAGCAGTTTAGGACTAGCGGGGAGTCAGAGCACAGATACGCAGTATTTT.

This chain links TRBV29-1 with TRBJ1-1; no reliable D call. From germline, CDR1 is SQVTM and CDR2 ANQGSEA. CDR3 length: 11 residues. With 1 base removed from V and 6 bases from J, the gap between germline ends came to 6 bases. The CDR3 nucleotides are TGCAGCGTTGAAGTTTTACCTGAAGCTTTCTTT. Amino acids: CSVEVLPEAFF.

This clonotype was observed at least ten times. The chain recombines TRBV5-1 with TRBJ1-4, with 7 nucleotides matching TRBD1. The CDR3 is made up of 13 amino acids. Unmatched junction bases numbered 7, after V lost 4 bases and J lost 10 bases. Germline CDR1 reads SGHRS; CDR2 reads YFSETQ. DNA for the CDR3: TGCGCCAGCAGCACTGGACAGGACGGAAAACTGTTTTTT. Translation: CASSTGQDGKLFF.

This clonotype occurred once. The chain carries TRBV29-1 and TRBJ1-1, with a tentative D call TRBD1 (6 bases). V dropped 7 bases and J dropped 0 bases, with 12 bases sitting between them. The germline V gene has CDR1 SQVTM and CDR2 ANQGSEA. The CDR3 loop spans 13 amino acids. CDR3 protein: CSAGWGLNTEAFF. The CDR3, as DNA: TGCAGCGCCGGGTGGGGGCTGAACACTGAAGCTTTCTTT.

This clonotype occurred many times. The CDR3, as DNA: TGTGCCAGCAGCTTCTTCCCGGGCACCACCGCGAACACCGGGGAGCTGTTTTTT. Translating it yields CASSFFPGTTANTGELFF. The chain employs TRBV7-6 and TRBJ2-2; D is unclear. Trimming removed 3 bases from V and 0 bases from J, with 17 bases in between. This CDR3 is built from 18 residues. CDR1 is SGHVS and CDR2 is FNYEAQ in the germline V gene.

This clonotype was picked up many times. V and J are TRBV25-1 and TRBJ2-3; weak D call: TRBD1 (6 bases). Germline assignment: CDR1 MGHDK and CDR2 SYGVNS. The CDR3 consists of 18 residues. Trimming removed 1 base from V and 4 bases from J, with 21 bases in between. For the CDR3, the DNA is TGTGCCAGCAGTGAATTTGGATGGGGGCGAGGTATGGCAGATACGCAGTATTTT. Translating gives CASSEFGWGRGMADTQYF.

At least ten counts were recorded for this clonotype. The gene calls are TRBV6-2 or TRBV6-3 and TRBJ1-2; 8 bases map to TRBD1. With 8 bases clipped from V and 3 bases from J, the junction kept 8 bases outside the gene matches. The CDR3 contains 14 residues. Germline V lookup: CDR1 MNHEY, CDR2 SVGEGT. The CDR3 protein is CASGTDRGDYGYTF. The DNA of the CDR3 is TGTGCCAGCGGAACTGACAGGGGTGACTATGGCTACACCTTC.

The chain couples TRBV5-1 to TRBJ2-3; 11 bases are a match to TRBD2. Germline CDR1 reads SGHRS; CDR2 reads YFSETQ. This CDR3 region has 17 residues. V dropped 5 bases and J dropped 2; count of bases not matched to a gene: 10. In DNA, the CDR3 is TGCGCCAGCAGTCGAATAGCGGGAGGGCTAAACACAGATACGCAGTATTTT. It translates to CASSRIAGGLNTDTQYF.

This clonotype appeared many times. The chain is built from TRBV6-6 and TRBJ1-5; possible D gene TRBD1, 6 bases. The CDR3 extends over 17 amino acids. Trimming cost V 0 bases and J 1 base, with 13 bases left between them. Germline V gene lookup returns CDR1 MNHNY and CDR2 SVGAGI (reference sequence). As DNA, the CDR3 is TGTGCCAGCAGTTACTCGTCAGGGGATGGGAGCAATCAGCCCCAGCATTTT. Translated: CASSYSSGDGSNQPQHF.

This chain connects TRBV6-2 or TRBV6-3 to TRBJ2-2; 7 nucleotides align to TRBD1. The V gene's germline CDR1 is MNHEY and CDR2 SVGEGT. This CDR3 has 15 amino acids. The V gene end was trimmed by 2 bases and the J gene end by 2 bases; junction bases not matched to a gene: 2. The CDR3 protein is CASSYRTGNTGELFF. DNA of the CDR3: TGTGCCAGCAGTTACCGGACAGGAAACACCGGGGAGCTGTTTTTT.